This T cell receptor (beta chain) appears in the sequencing data of a study of blood T cell repertoires in COVID-19 (dated by TCRdb to about 2020). About the full investigation: Collaborator samples came from the United States, Italy and Spain and covered acute and convalescent phases of COVID-19. The prospective study material was composed of cDNA or gDNA derived from T cells, B-cell-depleted T cells, or PBMCs. The dataset comprised deeply sampled blood TCRbeta repertoires from subjects exposed to, actively infected with, or recovered from COVID-19. The repertoires were released in a freely available public database intended as a resource for research on the immune response to SARS-CoV-2. The samples were drawn from the first 160 participants of the ongoing ImmuneRACE study and from 950 to 1,500 subjects provided by 6 global collaborators. Sample metadata almost always included a de-identified subject ID, COVID-19 status, age in years and sex. HLA class I and class II types, where available, came from metadata supplied by the sample provider rather than from assay-based typing.

Samples from volunteer blood donors who had recovered from COVID-19 were contributed by a second Seattle source. Collaborating institutions collected whole blood in K2EDTA tubes following their own protocols. Collaborator samples were shipped for TCRbeta analysis as frozen whole blood, isolated PBMCs, or DNA extracted from either sample type. Turning to this clone: What antigen it recognizes has not been identified. Per-nucleotide qualities are absent, and no much larger clonotype sits a single base away.

TCRbeta CDR3 regions were amplified from genomic DNA using the immunoSEQ Assay, a bias-controlled multiplex PCR. The study's processing was this. The number of nucleated cells in each sample was estimated by amplification of reference gene primers within the assay. To quantify the absolute abundance of each unique TCRbeta CDR3 rearrangement, sequence reads were collapsed and filtered. For each sample, productive Simpson clonality was calculated as the square root of Simpson's diversity index across productive rearrangements. TCRdb mirrors the immuneACCESS table, restricted to in-frame sequences. Some clones are absent from its copies; in checked studies, under half trace to an unresolved V gene, and the reason for the others is unknown. V and J calls and clone size follow that table, whereas D and trimming were derived from the DNA. This sample holds about 270,000 clones; around four fifths were observed only once. The top ten hold 7.5% to 10% of the sample.

Reading the germline V gene gives CDR1 MGHRA and CDR2 YSYEKL. Deletion took 0 bases off V and 6 bases off J, with a span of 17 bases between the germline ends. The CDR3, cysteine through phenylalanine, is 17 amino acids long. Just the 51-base CDR3 DNA is kept, in frame starting at base 1. Results and caveats for the whole study, not just this receptor: The amount of clinical and demographic metadata varied by source and participant and was provided uncurated.

The sequenced sample was peripheral blood. This TCR came from a woman aged 50 to 60 who had recovered from COVID-19. The chain is made from TRBV4-1 and TRBJ2-2; TRBD1 is a possible D gene, resting on 6 matching bases. DNA sequence: TGCGCCAGCAGCCAAGATATAGACAGGTTAGCGTCCGGGGAGCTGTTTTTT. It specifies CASSQDIDRLASGELFF.